This TCR beta chain comes out of a study of T cell changes during pregnancy in multiple sclerosis. This clone was seen more than once but under ten times. The protocol was immunoSEQ multiplex PCR, while the TCRdb copy is restricted to in-frame clones and leaves out a portion. The repertoire holds about 72,000 clones, with 91% as singletons. This CDR3 region has 15 residues. V shed 3 bases, J shed 2 bases, and the junction held 3 bases outside the gene matches. In germline, CDR1 is MRHNA, CDR2 SNTAGT. The sample here was peripheral blood, taken in the second trimester of pregnancy. This TCR derives from a female donor with multiple sclerosis, enrolled in a pregnancy study. This sequence joins TRBV6-4 and TRBJ2-3; TRBD2 matches 9 bases. CDR3 sequence: CASSEASGTTDTQYF. As DNA, the CDR3 is TGTGCCAGCAGTGAGGCTAGCGGGACCACAGATACGCAGTATTTT.